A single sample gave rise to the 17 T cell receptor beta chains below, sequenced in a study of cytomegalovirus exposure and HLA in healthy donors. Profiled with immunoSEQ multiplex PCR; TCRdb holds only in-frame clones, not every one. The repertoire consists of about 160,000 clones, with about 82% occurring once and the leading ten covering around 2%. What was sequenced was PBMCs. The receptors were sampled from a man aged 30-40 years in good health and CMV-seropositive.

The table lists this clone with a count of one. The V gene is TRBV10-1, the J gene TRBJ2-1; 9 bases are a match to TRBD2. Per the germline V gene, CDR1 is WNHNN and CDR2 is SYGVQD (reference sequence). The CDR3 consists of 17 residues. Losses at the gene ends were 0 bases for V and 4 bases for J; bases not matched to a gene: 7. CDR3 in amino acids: CASSESSSGGSYNEQFF. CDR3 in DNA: TGCGCCAGCAGTGAGTCTAGTAGCGGGGGATCTTACAATGAGCAGTTCTTC.

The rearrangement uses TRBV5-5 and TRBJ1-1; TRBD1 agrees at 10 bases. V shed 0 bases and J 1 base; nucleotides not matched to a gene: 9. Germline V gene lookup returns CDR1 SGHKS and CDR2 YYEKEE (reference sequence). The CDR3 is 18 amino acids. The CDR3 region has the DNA TGTGCCAGCAGCTTGGATTCCCCCCGACAGGGGGCGAACACTGAAGCTTTCTTT. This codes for CASSLDSPRQGANTEAFF.

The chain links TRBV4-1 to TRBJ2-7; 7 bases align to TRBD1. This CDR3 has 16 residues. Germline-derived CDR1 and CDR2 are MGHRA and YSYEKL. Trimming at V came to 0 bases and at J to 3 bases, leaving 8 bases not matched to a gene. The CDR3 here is CASSQDLTGSGYEQYF. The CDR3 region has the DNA TGCGCCAGCAGCCAAGATTTGACAGGGTCGGGCTACGAGCAGTACTTC.

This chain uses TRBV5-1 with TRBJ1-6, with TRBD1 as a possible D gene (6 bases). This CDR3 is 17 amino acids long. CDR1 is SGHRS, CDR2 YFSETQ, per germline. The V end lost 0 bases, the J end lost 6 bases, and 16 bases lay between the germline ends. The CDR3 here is CASSLDLLRGRNSPLHF. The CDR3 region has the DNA TGCGCCAGCAGCTTGGACCTCCTCAGGGGCCGTAATTCACCCCTCCACTTT.

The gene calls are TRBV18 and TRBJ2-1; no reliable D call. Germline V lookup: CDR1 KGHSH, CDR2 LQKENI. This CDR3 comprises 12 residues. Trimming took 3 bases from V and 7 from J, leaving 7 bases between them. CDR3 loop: CASSPFRNEQFF. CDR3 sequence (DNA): TGTGCCAGCTCACCGTTCCGTAATGAGCAGTTCTTC.

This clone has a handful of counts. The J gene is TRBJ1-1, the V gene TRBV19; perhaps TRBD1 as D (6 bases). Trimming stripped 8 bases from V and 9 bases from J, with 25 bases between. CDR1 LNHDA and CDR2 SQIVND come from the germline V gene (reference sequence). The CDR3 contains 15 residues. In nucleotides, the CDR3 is TGTGCCAGTCAACCAGGGGACGCAGGATCGGAGAAAGCTTTCTTT. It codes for CASQPGDAGSEKAFF. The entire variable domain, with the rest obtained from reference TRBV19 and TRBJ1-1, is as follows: DGGITQSPKYLFRKEGQNVTLSCEQNLNHDAMYWYRQDPGQGLRLIYYSQIVNDFQKGDIAEGYSVSREKKESFPLTVTSAQKNPTAFYLCASQPGDAGSEKAFFGQGTRLTVV.

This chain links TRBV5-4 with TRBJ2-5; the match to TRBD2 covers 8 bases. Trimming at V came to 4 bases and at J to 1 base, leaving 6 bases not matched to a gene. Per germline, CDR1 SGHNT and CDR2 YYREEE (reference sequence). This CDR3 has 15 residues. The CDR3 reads CASSNGGGTQETQYF. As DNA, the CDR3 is TGTGCCAGCAGCAACGGCGGGGGGACCCAAGAGACCCAGTACTTC. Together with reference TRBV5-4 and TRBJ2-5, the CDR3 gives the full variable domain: ETGVTQSPTHLIKTRGQQVTLRCSSQSGHNTVSWYQQALGQGPQFIFQYYREEENGRGNFPPRFSGLQFPNYSSELNVNALELDDSALYLCASSNGGGTQETQYFGPGTRLLVL.

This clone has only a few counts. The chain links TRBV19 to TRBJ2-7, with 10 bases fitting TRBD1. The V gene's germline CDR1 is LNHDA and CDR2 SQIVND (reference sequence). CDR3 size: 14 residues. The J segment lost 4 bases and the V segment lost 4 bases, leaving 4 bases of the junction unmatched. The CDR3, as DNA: TGTGCCAGTAGTACGACAGGGGGCGGGTACGAGCAGTACTTC. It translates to CASSTTGGGYEQYF.

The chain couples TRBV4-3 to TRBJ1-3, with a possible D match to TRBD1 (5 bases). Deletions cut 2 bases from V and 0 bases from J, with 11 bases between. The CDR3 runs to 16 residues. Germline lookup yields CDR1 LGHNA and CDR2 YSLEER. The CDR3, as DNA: TGCGCCAGCAGCCAAATTTTAGACAGCTCTGGAAACACCATATATTTT. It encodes CASSQILDSSGNTIYF.

The CDR3 protein is CASLGQGLGKSSGNTIYF. The CDR3 region has the DNA TGCGCCAGCCTGGGACAAGGGTTGGGAAAGTCCTCTGGAAACACCATATATTTT. The gene calls are TRBV23-1 and TRBJ1-3, with D perhaps TRBD1 (6 bases). TRBV23-1 counts as an open reading frame of uncertain function. With 8 bases removed from V and 0 bases from J, the gap between germline ends came to 23 bases. The CDR3 sequence is 18 residues long.

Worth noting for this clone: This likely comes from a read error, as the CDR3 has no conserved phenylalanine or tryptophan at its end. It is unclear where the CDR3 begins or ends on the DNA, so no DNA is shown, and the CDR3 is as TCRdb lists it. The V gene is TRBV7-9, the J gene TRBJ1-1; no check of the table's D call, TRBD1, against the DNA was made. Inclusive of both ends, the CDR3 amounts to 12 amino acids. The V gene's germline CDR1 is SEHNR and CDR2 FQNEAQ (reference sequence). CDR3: CASSLALGQSIY.

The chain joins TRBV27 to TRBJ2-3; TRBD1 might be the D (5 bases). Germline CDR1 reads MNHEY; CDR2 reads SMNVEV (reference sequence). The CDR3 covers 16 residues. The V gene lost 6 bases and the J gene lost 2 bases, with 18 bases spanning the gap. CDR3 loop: CASSIDSSSTTDTQYF. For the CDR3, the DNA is TGTGCCAGCAGCATAGACAGCTCCTCAACCACAGATACGCAGTATTTT.

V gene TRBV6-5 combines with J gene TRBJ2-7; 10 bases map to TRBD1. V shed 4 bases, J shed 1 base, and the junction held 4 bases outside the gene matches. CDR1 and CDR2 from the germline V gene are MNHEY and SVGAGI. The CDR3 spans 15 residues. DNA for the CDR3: TGTGCCAGCAGTTTGTCGGGACAGGGGTCCTACGAGCAGTACTTC. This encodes CASSLSGQGSYEQYF.

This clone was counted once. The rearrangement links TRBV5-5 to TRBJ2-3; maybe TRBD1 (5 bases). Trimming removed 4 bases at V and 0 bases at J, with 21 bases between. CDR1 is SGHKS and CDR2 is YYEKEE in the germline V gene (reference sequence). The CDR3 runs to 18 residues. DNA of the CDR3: TGTGCCAGCAGCGCCCCACAGGTTATGGGGCCTAGCACAGATACGCAGTATTTT. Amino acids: CASSAPQVMGPSTDTQYF.

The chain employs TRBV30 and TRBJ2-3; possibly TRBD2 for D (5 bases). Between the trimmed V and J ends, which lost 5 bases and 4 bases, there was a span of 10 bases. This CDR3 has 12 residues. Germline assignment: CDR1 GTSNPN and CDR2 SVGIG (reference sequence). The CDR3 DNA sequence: TGTGCCTGGGGCCGGGGAGCAGATACGCAGTATTTT. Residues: CAWGRGADTQYF.

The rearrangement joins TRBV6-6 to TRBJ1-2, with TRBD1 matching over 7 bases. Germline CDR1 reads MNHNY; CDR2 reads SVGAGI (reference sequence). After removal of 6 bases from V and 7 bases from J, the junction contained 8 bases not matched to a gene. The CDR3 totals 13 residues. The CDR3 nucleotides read TGTGCCAGCAGCAGGGACAGTGAATCTGGCTACACCTTC. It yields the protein CASSRDSESGYTF.

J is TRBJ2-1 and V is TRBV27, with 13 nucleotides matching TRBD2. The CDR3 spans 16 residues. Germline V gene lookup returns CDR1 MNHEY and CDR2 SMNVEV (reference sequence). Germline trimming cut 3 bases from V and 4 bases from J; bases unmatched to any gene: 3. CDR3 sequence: CASSLTSGGTYNEQFF. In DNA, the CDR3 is TGTGCCAGCAGTTTGACTAGCGGGGGGACATACAATGAGCAGTTCTTC.